A single sample is the source of the 23 T cell receptor beta chains below, sequenced in a study of T cell clonotyping in hematopoietic cell transplantation. Clones were read by immunoSEQ multiplex PCR, and TCRdb kept only the in-frame ones, dropping some. The top ten hold roughly 0.91% of the sample, which has more than 40,000 clones, around 96% seen once. Source material: peripheral blood mononuclear cells. Receptors were obtained from a man younger than 45 in good health. Some clones in this sample may be carry-over from other donors' samples.

The rearrangement uses TRBV30 and TRBJ2-2; no clear D gene. This CDR3 contains 13 residues. The germline V gene encodes CDR1 GTSNPN and CDR2 SVGIG (reference sequence). The V end was cut by 4 bases, the J end by 4 bases, with 10 bases between. In DNA form, the CDR3 reads TGTGCCTGGACTGTAGCCGCCACCGGGGAGCTGTTTTTT. It is translated as CAWTVAATGELFF. Combining the CDR3 with reference TRBV30 and TRBJ2-2 gives the whole variable domain SQTIHQWPATLVQPVGSPLSLECTVEGTSNPNLYWYRQAAGRGLQLLFYSVGIGQISSEVPQNLSASRPQDRQFILSSKKLLLSDSGFYLCAWTVAATGELFFGEGSRLTVL.

The genes are TRBV10-1 and TRBJ1-2; a weak D match, TRBD1 (5 bases). The germline V and J ends were trimmed by 3 bases and 0 bases, with 14 bases remaining between them. The V gene's germline CDR1 is WNHNN and CDR2 SYGVQD (reference sequence). The CDR3 consists of 16 residues. Here the CDR3 reads CASSDTRDGANYGYTF. CDR3 sequence (DNA): TGCGCCAGCAGTGACACCCGGGACGGAGCTAACTATGGCTACACCTTC.

The sample holds one count of this clone. This chain connects TRBV30 to TRBJ2-7; the match to TRBD2 covers 8 bases. The CDR3 has 15 amino acids. The V segment lost 0 bases and the J segment 6 bases; nucleotides outside the gene matches: 10. Germline V CDR1 and CDR2: GTSNPN, SVGIG (reference sequence). CDR3 coding DNA: TGTGCCTGGAGTGTATTTTCGGGAGGGCCAGCCGAGCAGTACTTC. This gives the protein CAWSVFSGGPAEQYF.

V and J are TRBV2 and TRBJ1-5, with 8 positions matching TRBD1. The junction had 10 bases not matched to a gene; V was cut back by 6 bases and J by 6 bases. CDR3 length: 15 amino acids. Germline V gives CDR1 SNHLY, CDR2 FYNNEI. The chain's CDR3 is CASSPDRVRGQPQHF. CDR3 coding DNA: TGTGCCAGCAGCCCGGACAGGGTGAGGGGTCAGCCCCAGCATTTT.

The V call is TRBV6-1, the J call TRBJ1-2; no reliable D call. V lost 5 bases, J lost 1 base, and 8 bases lay in between. The length of the CDR3 is 13 residues. In germline, CDR1 is MNHNS, CDR2 SASEGT. The CDR3 protein is CASSLGDNYGYTF. The CDR3 coding sequence is TGTGCCAGCAGTCTCGGGGATAACTATGGCTACACCTTC.

The rearrangement joins TRBV6-5 to TRBJ1-3; D uncertain. V was shortened by 4 bases and J by 2 bases, with 6 bases between the two germline ends. Germline V lookup: CDR1 MNHEY, CDR2 SVGAGI. The CDR3 runs 13 residues. CDR3 nucleotide sequence: TGTGCCAGCAGTTTACAAGCTGGAAACACCATATATTTT. This sequence encodes CASSLQAGNTIYF.

The V and J genes are TRBV7-9 and TRBJ2-7; D not resolved. Germline V gene sequence: CDR1 SEHNR, CDR2 FQNEAQ (reference sequence). V was cut by 5 bases and J by 0 bases, with 17 bases left in between. The CDR3 sequence is 16 residues long. The CDR3, as DNA: TGTGCCAGCAGCCAAGGGAAGCTGTTGAGCTCCTACGAGCAGTACTTC. The encoded protein is CASSQGKLLSSYEQYF.

CDR3 in DNA: TGTGCCAGCAGCTCTCTGCTGGATAACTATGGCTACACCTTC. This codes for CASSSLLDNYGYTF. The rearrangement links TRBV5-5 to TRBJ1-2, with D uncertain. The CDR3 is 14 amino acids. V lost 3 bases to trimming and J lost 1 base, with 10 bases between them. CDR1 SGHKS and CDR2 YYEKEE come from the germline V gene (reference sequence).

The chain couples TRBV19 to TRBJ2-1; 9 nucleotides line up with TRBD2. Germline loops: CDR1 LNHDA, CDR2 SQIVND (reference sequence). The length of the CDR3 is 14 residues. V dropped 4 bases and J dropped 6; count of bases not matched to a gene: 4. CDR3 sequence (DNA): TGTGCCAGTAGTAATAGCGGGGGACTCAATGAGCAGTTCTTC. Protein product: CASSNSGGLNEQFF.

V gene TRBV11-3 combines with J gene TRBJ2-2; 12 positions agree with TRBD2. The junction had 10 bases not matched to a gene; V was cut back by 4 bases and J by 7 bases. The CDR3 runs 17 residues. Germline CDR1 SGHNT, CDR2 YENEEA. The CDR3 region has the DNA TGTGCCAGCAGCTCCCCTAGCGGGAGGGCCCTCGGCGGGGAGCTGTTTTTT. Encoded protein: CASSSPSGRALGGELFF.

This chain links TRBV14 with TRBJ1-1; the D is unclear. The CDR3 totals 14 residues. Germline CDR1 is SGHDN and CDR2 is FVKESK. V lost 2 bases and J 4 bases, leaving 11 bases between the germline ends. The CDR3 loop is CASSQLAGGTEAFF. CDR3 sequence (DNA): TGTGCCAGCAGCCAACTCGCGGGAGGCACTGAAGCTTTCTTT.

This chain uses TRBV30 with TRBJ2-1; TRBD2 matches at 14 bases. Losses at the gene ends were 4 bases for V and 9 bases for J; bases not matched to a gene: 8. The CDR3 runs to 15 residues. Germline-derived CDR1 and CDR2 are GTSNPN and SVGIG (reference sequence). The DNA for the CDR3 is TGTGCCTGGACAGGACTAGCGGGAGGCCCCGGTGAGCAGTTCTTC. This encodes CAWTGLAGGPGEQFF.

This chain connects TRBV27 to TRBJ2-4; possible D gene TRBD2, 6 bases. The CDR3 is 14 residues long. Trimming cost V 5 bases and J 8 bases, with 16 bases left between them. Germline lookup yields CDR1 MNHEY and CDR2 SMNVEV (reference sequence). CDR3 bases: TGTGCCAGCAGTCCAACAAGGTCGGGAGACATTCAGTACTTC. It codes for CASSPTRSGDIQYF.

The chain carries TRBV5-1 and TRBJ1-1; maybe TRBD1 (5 bases). Deletions cut 3 bases from V and 5 bases from J, with 11 bases between. The CDR3 runs to 13 residues. Germline assignment: CDR1 SGHRS and CDR2 YFSETQ. CDR3 DNA sequence: TGCGCCAGCAGCTCGGAGGGGTGGACTGAAGCTTTCTTT. Amino acid sequence: CASSSEGWTEAFF.

This sequence joins TRBV6-5 and TRBJ1-4, with D perhaps matching TRBD1 (6 bases). Germline V gene lookup returns CDR1 MNHEY and CDR2 SVGAGI. CDR3 length: 15 amino acids. V lost 8 bases and J lost 6, with 19 bases in between. CDR3 DNA sequence: TGTGCCAGCCGCACCCGAGGGCAGGGGTATGAAAAACTGTTTTTT. It translates to CASRTRGQGYEKLFF.

The CDR3 region is CASSARDRRNQPQHF. For the CDR3, the DNA is TGTGCCAGTAGTGCCAGGGACAGGAGGAATCAGCCCCAGCATTTT. V is TRBV19 and J is TRBJ1-5; 8 bases match TRBD1. CDR1 and CDR2 (germline): LNHDA, SQIVND (reference sequence). This CDR3 is 15 amino acids long. V shed 5 bases, J shed 4 bases, and the junction held 7 bases outside the gene matches. Drawing the rest from reference TRBV19 and TRBJ1-5, the complete variable domain is DGGITQSPKYLFRKEGQNVTLSCEQNLNHDAMYWYRQDPGQGLRLIYYSQIVNDFQKGDIAEGYSVSREKKESFPLTVTSAQKNPTAFYLCASSARDRRNQPQHFGDGTRLSIL.

The chain carries TRBV2 and TRBJ1-1; possibly TRBD1 for D (6 bases). CDR1 is SNHLY and CDR2 is FYNNEI in the germline V gene. This CDR3 has 16 residues. The ends were cut back, 3 bases at V and 0 bases at J, with 14 bases in the middle. CDR3 coding DNA: TGTGCCAGCAGTGAGGGGGCAGATAGCATGAACACTGAAGCTTTCTTT. Protein product: CASSEGADSMNTEAFF.

The CDR3, as DNA: TGTGCCAGCAGCGGGACCCTTGTTGAAGCTTTCTTT. Translation: CASSGTLVEAFF. The chain employs TRBV11-3 and TRBJ1-1; D is perhaps TRBD1 (5 bases). V lost 5 bases to trimming and J lost 7 bases, with 11 bases between them. The CDR3 runs to 12 residues. Germline V CDR1 and CDR2: SGHNT, YENEEA.

The rearrangement links TRBV27 to TRBJ2-2; D tentatively fits TRBD1 or TRBD2 (6 bases each). Germline V gives CDR1 MNHEY, CDR2 SMNVEV (reference sequence). This CDR3 is 13 amino acids long. V was pared by 3 bases and J by 9 bases, with 11 bases between. CDR3 sequence: CASSFGGQRELFF. The CDR3 nucleotides read TGTGCCAGCAGTTTCGGGGGCCAAAGGGAGCTGTTTTTT.

This chain links TRBV27 with TRBJ1-2, with D possibly being TRBD1 (6 bases). This CDR3 is 15 amino acids long. V dropped 2 bases and J dropped 6 bases, with 16 bases sitting between them. The V gene's germline CDR1 is MNHEY and CDR2 SMNVEV (reference sequence). The CDR3 here is CASSLHREILNGYTF. Here the CDR3 DNA reads TGTGCCAGCAGTTTACACAGGGAAATACTAAATGGCTACACCTTC.

The gene calls are TRBV5-6 and TRBJ2-7; unclear D gene. Germline CDR1 SGHDT, CDR2 YYEEEE. The CDR3 has 13 residues. The V end was cut by 2 bases, the J end by 3 bases, with 9 bases between. The CDR3 loop is CASSFQEVYEQYF. In nucleotides, the CDR3 is TGTGCCAGCAGCTTCCAAGAGGTCTACGAGCAGTACTTC.

J is TRBJ1-1 and V is TRBV5-1, with D hard to call. V was clipped by 1 base and J by 4 bases, with 11 bases between them. CDR1 SGHRS and CDR2 YFSETQ come from the germline V gene. This CDR3 comprises 14 residues. The CDR3 DNA reads as TGCGCCAGCAGCTTGCCGGACGTGGCCACTGAAGCTTTCTTT. Translating gives CASSLPDVATEAFF.

The chain uses TRBV25-1 and TRBJ1-2; D unclear. CDR3 size: 14 residues. Trimming left V 8 bases short and J 7 bases short, with 20 bases between. CDR1 and CDR2 (germline): MGHDK, SYGVNS. DNA of the CDR3: TGTGCCAGCGCACCTTCCCCGCAGGTCCGTGGCTACACCTTC. The encoded protein is CASAPSPQVRGYTF.